Listed here are 23 T cell receptor beta chains from one sample, sequenced in a study of blood T cell repertoires in COVID-19. Data came from immunoSEQ multiplex PCR; TCRdb stores just in-frame clones and leaves some out. In the table there are a few hundred thousand clones, around 80% of which are singletons. The sequencing sample was made of peripheral blood. All receptors come from a woman in her thirties with COVID-19, enrolled during active disease.

Turning to this clone: A junction end diverges from the germline sequence, so it may reflect a read error. V and J are TRBV27 and TRBJ1-3, with TRBD1 matching over 9 bases. Germline CDR1 and CDR2: MNHEY and SMNVEV (reference sequence). This CDR3 is built from 18 residues. CDR3 protein: CASSVSGTGLKTGNTIYF. DNA for the CDR3: TGTGCCAGCAGTGTATCAGGGACAGGGTTAAAAACAGGAAACACCATATATTTT.

The chain has TRBV10-3 and TRBJ2-1; D perhaps matches TRBD1 (5 bases). There are 14 residues in the CDR3. The germline CDR1 and CDR2 sequences are ENHRY and SYGVKD. V was shortened by 5 bases and J by 0 bases, with 8 bases between the two germline ends. CDR3 loop: CAISQGSSYNEQFF. The CDR3 nucleotides are TGTGCCATCAGTCAGGGAAGCTCCTACAATGAGCAGTTCTTC.

The genes are TRBV6-2 or TRBV6-3 and TRBJ1-6, with TRBD1 matching 7 bases. The CDR3 spans 18 residues. The trim removed 4 bases at V and 0 bases at J, leaving 9 bases unmatched. Germline CDR1 MNHEY, CDR2 SVGEGT. DNA of the CDR3: TGTGCCAGCAGTTTCCTCCCGGACAGGAGCTCCTATAATTCACCCCTCCACTTT. This sequence encodes CASSFLPDRSSYNSPLHF.

V usage is TRBV5-1 and J usage is TRBJ1-6, with 7 bases identical to TRBD1. The CDR3 extends over 14 amino acids. The V and J ends lost 4 bases and 4 bases, in that order; junction bases with no gene match: 2. CDR1 and CDR2 (germline): SGHRS, YFSETQ. CDR3 sequence reads: CASSTGQYNSPLHF. For the CDR3, the DNA is TGCGCCAGCAGCACGGGACAGTATAATTCACCCCTCCACTTT.

The chain combines TRBV9 with TRBJ2-1; D ambiguous. Germline values: CDR1 SGDLS, CDR2 YYNGEE. Trimming shortened V by 4 bases and J by 0 bases, and 5 bases separated the two germline ends. CDR3 length: 13 amino acids. In nucleotides, the CDR3 is TGTGCCAGCAGCTCACACTCCTACAATGAGCAGTTCTTC. This codes for CASSSHSYNEQFF.

The chain employs TRBV30 and TRBJ1-6, with 9 bases fitting TRBD1. This CDR3 has 16 amino acids. CDR1 and CDR2 (germline): GTSNPN, SVGIG (reference sequence). After removal of 3 bases from V and 9 bases from J, the junction contained 12 bases not matched to a gene. The chain's CDR3 is CAWSLITGGFFSPLHF. The DNA for the CDR3 is TGTGCCTGGAGCCTTATTACAGGGGGCTTTTTTTCACCCCTCCACTTT. The complete variable domain, with remaining parts taken from reference TRBV30 and TRBJ1-6, reads SQTIHQWPATLVQPVGSPLSLECTVEGTSNPNLYWYRQAAGRGLQLLFYSVGIGQISSEVPQNLSASRPQDRQFILSSKKLLLSDSGFYLCAWSLITGGFFSPLHFGNGTRLTVT.

The V call is TRBV10-3, the J call TRBJ2-7; 7 nucleotides align to TRBD1. This CDR3 comprises 17 residues. Germline CDR1 and CDR2: ENHRY and SYGVKD. Unmatched junction bases numbered 20, after V lost 10 bases and J lost 2 bases. The CDR3 spells CASPLGFGEGGAYEQYF. For the CDR3, the DNA is TGTGCCAGCCCTCTTGGGTTTGGGGAAGGGGGCGCCTACGAGCAGTACTTC.

The chain carries TRBV19 and TRBJ2-7, with 12 positions matching TRBD1. The CDR3 has 17 amino acids. V gave up 6 bases and J gave up 3 bases; unmatched junction bases: 12. CDR1 is LNHDA, CDR2 SQIVND, per germline (reference sequence). CDR3 bases: TGTGCCAGTAGCCGTTCTCAAGGGGACAGGGGGCGCTACGAGCAGTACTTC. Encoded protein: CASSRSQGDRGRYEQYF. The whole variable domain, remainder taken from reference TRBV19 and TRBJ2-7, is DGGITQSPKYLFRKEGQNVTLSCEQNLNHDAMYWYRQDPGQGLRLIYYSQIVNDFQKGDIAEGYSVSREKKESFPLTVTSAQKNPTAFYLCASSRSQGDRGRYEQYFGPGTRLTVT.

This clone was recorded many times. This rearrangement joins TRBV7-5 to TRBJ2-7; the table's D call, TRBD2, has no DNA check behind it. TRBV7-5 is deemed a pseudogene. This CDR3 spans 12 amino acids. This CDR3 reads CARSPGEWEQYF. CDR3 sequence (DNA): TGTGCCAGAAGCCCGGGGGAATGGGAGCAGTACTTC.

This clone was counted a few times. CDR3 in amino acids: CASSLRTPEGTEAFF. The CDR3 nucleotides read TGTGCCAGCAGCCTCAGGACTCCGGAGGGCACTGAAGCTTTCTTT. J is TRBJ1-1 and V is TRBV2; D gene ambiguous. CDR3 length equals 15 residues. Germline CDR1 reads SNHLY; CDR2 reads FYNNEI. The V gene lost 6 bases and the J gene lost 4 bases, with 18 bases spanning the gap.

The rearrangement links TRBV27 to TRBJ2-5; 9 positions agree with TRBD2. The CDR3 runs 15 residues. Germline-derived CDR1 and CDR2 are MNHEY and SMNVEV (reference sequence). Trimming at V came to 6 bases and at J to 3 bases, leaving 8 bases not matched to a gene. The CDR3: CASRARTSVKETQYF. CDR3 nucleotides: TGTGCCAGCAGGGCCAGGACTAGCGTTAAAGAGACCCAGTACTTC.

J is TRBJ2-7 and V is TRBV5-1; D might be TRBD2 (7 bases). Looked up from germline, CDR1 is SGHRS and CDR2 is YFSETQ. The CDR3 length is 15 residues. Trimming removed 4 bases from V and 2 bases from J, with 16 bases in between. This CDR3 reads CASSLGGQDPYEQYF. The DNA of the CDR3 is TGCGCCAGCAGCCTCGGGGGGCAGGACCCCTACGAGCAGTACTTC.

This clone was seen once. The CDR3 spells CASSEKGRNQPQHF. CDR3 DNA sequence: TGTGCCAGCAGTGAAAAAGGGAGAAATCAGCCCCAGCATTTT. The V call is TRBV6-1, the J call TRBJ1-5; D call uncertain. In germline, CDR1 is MNHNS, CDR2 SASEGT. Between the trimmed V and J ends, which lost 2 bases and 4 bases, there was a span of 9 bases. This CDR3 is built from 14 residues.

The CDR3 reads CASSPPGTRWADTQYF. The CDR3, as DNA: TGTGCCAGCAGCCCTCCTGGGACTAGGTGGGCAGATACGCAGTATTTT. This sequence joins TRBV7-2 and TRBJ2-3; 8 bases are a match to TRBD2. The CDR3 consists of 16 residues. V shed 5 bases, J shed 4 bases, and the junction held 11 bases outside the gene matches. CDR1 is SGHTA, CDR2 FQGNSA, per germline.

The table lists this clone with a count of one. The gene calls are TRBV28 and TRBJ2-2, with TRBD1 identical over 8 bases. Germline CDR1 MDHEN, CDR2 SYDVKM. J lost 5 bases, V lost 5 bases, and 7 bases had no gene match. The CDR3 spans 15 residues. CDR3: CASSLRQGWTGELFF. In DNA, the CDR3 is TGTGCCAGCAGTCTACGACAGGGGTGGACCGGGGAGCTGTTTTTT.

This rearrangement joins TRBV7-9 to TRBJ2-7; tentative D call: TRBD1 (6 bases). This CDR3 is built from 14 residues. Trimming removed 4 bases from V and 2 bases from J, with 12 bases in between. Germline V CDR1 and CDR2: SEHNR, FQNEAQ (reference sequence). The chain's CDR3 is CASSSGTRPYEQYF. CDR3 nucleotide sequence: TGTGCCAGCAGCTCCGGGACACGACCCTACGAGCAGTACTTC.

The chain links TRBV19 to TRBJ2-5; D call uncertain. CDR1 LNHDA and CDR2 SQIVND come from the germline V gene (reference sequence). The CDR3 spans 16 residues. Trimming cost V 1 base and J 5 bases, with 17 bases left between them. The CDR3 DNA reads TGTGCCAGTAGTATAGGCAACCCAGGCCCGGCCGAGACCCAGTACTTC. Translation: CASSIGNPGPAETQYF.

The genes are TRBV12-3 or TRBV12-4 and TRBJ1-2; tentative D call: TRBD1 (6 bases). The V and J ends lost 6 bases and 4 bases respectively, with 12 bases between them. This CDR3 spans 13 amino acids. CDR3 residues: CASSLDSRYGYTF. CDR3 DNA: TGTGCCAGCAGCCTGGACAGCCGCTATGGCTACACCTTC.

V is TRBV2 and J is TRBJ1-6; D might be TRBD1 (5 bases). CDR3 length equals 17 residues. The germline gives CDR1 SNHLY, CDR2 FYNNEI. V gave up 1 base and J gave up 5 bases, with 15 bases separating them. CDR3: CASSEEGVPLHNSPLHF. For the CDR3, the DNA is TGTGCCAGCAGTGAAGAAGGGGTACCTTTGCATAATTCACCCCTCCACTTT. The variable domain in full, with the rest retrieved from reference TRBV2 and TRBJ1-6, is EPEVTQTPSHQVTQMGQEVILRCVPISNHLYFYWYRQILGQKVEFLVSFYNNEISEKSEIFDDQFSVERPDGSNFTLKIRSTKLEDSAMYFCASSEEGVPLHNSPLHFGNGTRLTVT.

The gene calls are TRBV7-9 and TRBJ2-2; no clear D gene. Trimming took off 2 bases at V and 7 bases at J, with 5 bases between the two ends. Germline V gives CDR1 SEHNR, CDR2 FQNEAQ (reference sequence). CDR3 length equals 12 residues. CDR3 protein: CASSLFRGELFF. CDR3 nucleotide sequence: TGTGCCAGCAGCTTATTTCGCGGGGAGCTGTTTTTT.

This rearrangement joins TRBV15 to TRBJ1-5; TRBD1 aligns across 10 bases. The V segment lost 4 bases and the J segment 7 bases; nucleotides outside the gene matches: 7. This CDR3 comprises 15 residues. The germline gives CDR1 LNHNV, CDR2 YYDKDF (reference sequence). CDR3 protein: CATSTDRGVGQPQHF. The CDR3 region has the DNA TGTGCCACCAGCACGGACAGGGGGGTGGGACAGCCCCAGCATTTT.

The chain couples TRBV18 to TRBJ1-1; a weak D match, TRBD1 (5 bases). Germline CDR1 is KGHSH and CDR2 is LQKENI. This CDR3 comprises 15 residues. Trimming cost V 3 bases and J 0 bases, with 11 bases left between them. CDR3 sequence: CASSPRDRLNTEAFF. Here the CDR3 DNA reads TGTGCCAGCTCACCTCGAGACAGATTGAACACTGAAGCTTTCTTT. Combining the CDR3 with reference TRBV18 and TRBJ1-1 gives the whole variable domain NAGVMQNPRHLVRRRGQEARLRCSPMKGHSHVYWYRQLPEEGLKFMVYLQKENIIDESGMPKERFSAEFPKEGPSILRIQQVVRGDSAAYFCASSPRDRLNTEAFFGQGTRLTVV.

The V gene is TRBV7-9, the J gene TRBJ1-2, with 7 bases aligning to TRBD1. The CDR3 has 17 amino acids. CDR1 and CDR2 (germline): SEHNR, FQNEAQ (reference sequence). With V trimmed by 5 bases and J by 4 bases, 16 bases remained unmatched. The CDR3 DNA reads as TGTGCCAGCAGCATAAAGCCAGGGACAGTACTTCCCTATGGCTACACCTTC. Residues: CASSIKPGTVLPYGYTF.